A single sample is the source of the 4 T cell receptor beta chains below, sequenced in a study of T cell responses to AZD1222 COVID-19 vaccine. Method: immunoSEQ multiplex PCR; TCRdb's copy keeps in-frame clones and lacks some. Counted here are about 130,000 clones, 90% occurring once; the ten biggest clones make up less than 9%. The sample in question was peripheral blood, obtained on day 0 of AZD1222 vaccination. These receptors came from an adult in good health.

This clone was detected once. CDR3 coding DNA: TGTGCCAGCAGCTTAGTTCGGGGCGGGGGACCTTTCTTT. It encodes CASSLVRGGGPFF. The rearrangement joins TRBV11-2 to TRBJ1-1, with TRBD1 as a possible D gene (5 bases). With 1 base removed from V and 12 bases from J, the gap between germline ends came to 15 bases. The CDR3 contains 13 residues. Germline V gene data show CDR1 as SGHAT and CDR2 as FQNNGV.

The CDR3 DNA reads as TGCAGCGTCCCTGGCGGGGGGGCTAATGAGCAGTTCTTC. It codes for CSVPGGGANEQFF. V is TRBV29-1 and J is TRBJ2-1; 9 nucleotides align to TRBD2. CDR1 SQVTM and CDR2 ANQGSEA come from the germline V gene. The V and J ends lost 6 bases and 7 bases, in that order; junction bases with no gene match: 7. The CDR3 covers 13 residues.

V gene TRBV4-1 combines with J gene TRBJ1-5; D is undetermined. CDR1 and CDR2 (germline): MGHRA, YSYEKL. Between the trimmed V and J ends, which lost 6 bases and 1 base, there was a span of 10 bases. The CDR3 spans 14 residues. The CDR3 sequence: CASREAASNQPQHF. The CDR3 nucleotides are TGCGCCAGCAGAGAGGCAGCGAGCAATCAGCCCCAGCATTTT.

The chain employs TRBV30 and TRBJ1-5; the match to TRBD1 covers 11 bases. CDR1 is GTSNPN, CDR2 SVGIG, per germline (reference sequence). This CDR3 contains 14 residues. With 2 bases clipped from V and 5 bases from J, the junction kept 2 bases outside the gene matches. CDR3 sequence (DNA): TGTGCCTGGAGTCGGACAGGGGGCCATCAGCCCCAGCATTTT. Its translation is CAWSRTGGHQPQHF.